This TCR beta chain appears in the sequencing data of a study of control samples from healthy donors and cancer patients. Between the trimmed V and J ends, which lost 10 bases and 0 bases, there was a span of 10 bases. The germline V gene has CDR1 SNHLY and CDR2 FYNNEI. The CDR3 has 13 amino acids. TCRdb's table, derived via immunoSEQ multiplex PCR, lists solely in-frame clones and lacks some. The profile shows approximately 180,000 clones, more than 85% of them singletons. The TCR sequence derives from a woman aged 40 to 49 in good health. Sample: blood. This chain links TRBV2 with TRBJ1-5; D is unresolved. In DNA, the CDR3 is TGTGCCACCTCTGCAGATAGCAATCAGCCCCAGCATTTT. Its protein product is CATSADSNQPQHF. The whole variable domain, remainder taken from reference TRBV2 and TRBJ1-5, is EPEVTQTPSHQVTQMGQEVILRCVPISNHLYFYWYRQILGQKVEFLVSFYNNEISEKSEIFDDQFSVERPDGSNFTLKIRSTKLEDSAMYFCATSADSNQPQHFGDGTRLSIL.